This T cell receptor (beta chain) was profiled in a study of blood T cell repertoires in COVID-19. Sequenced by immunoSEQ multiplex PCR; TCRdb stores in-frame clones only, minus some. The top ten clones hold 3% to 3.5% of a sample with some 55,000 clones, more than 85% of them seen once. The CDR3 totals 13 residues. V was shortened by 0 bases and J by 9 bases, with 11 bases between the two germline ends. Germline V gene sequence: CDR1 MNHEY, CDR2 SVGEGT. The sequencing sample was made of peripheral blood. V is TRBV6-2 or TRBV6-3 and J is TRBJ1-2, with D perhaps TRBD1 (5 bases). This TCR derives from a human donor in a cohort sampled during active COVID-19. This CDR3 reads CASSYSQGVSYTF. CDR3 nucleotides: TGTGCCAGCAGTTACTCGCAAGGGGTGAGCTACACCTTC.